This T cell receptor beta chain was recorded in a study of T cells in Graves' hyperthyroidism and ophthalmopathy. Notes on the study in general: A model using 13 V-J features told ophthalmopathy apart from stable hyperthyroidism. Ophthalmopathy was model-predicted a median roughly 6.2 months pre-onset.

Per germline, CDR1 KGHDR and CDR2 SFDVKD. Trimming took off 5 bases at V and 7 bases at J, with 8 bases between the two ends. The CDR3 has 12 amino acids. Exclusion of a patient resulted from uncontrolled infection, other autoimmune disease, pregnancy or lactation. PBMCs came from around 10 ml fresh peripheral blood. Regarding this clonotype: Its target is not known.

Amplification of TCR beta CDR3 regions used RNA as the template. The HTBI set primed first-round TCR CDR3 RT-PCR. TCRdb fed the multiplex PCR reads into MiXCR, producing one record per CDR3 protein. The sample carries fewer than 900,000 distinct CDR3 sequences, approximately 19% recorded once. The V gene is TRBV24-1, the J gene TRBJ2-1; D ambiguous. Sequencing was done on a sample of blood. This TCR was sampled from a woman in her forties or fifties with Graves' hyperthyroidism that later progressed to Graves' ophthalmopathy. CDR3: CATSATGNEQFF. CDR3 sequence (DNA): TGTGCCACCAGTGCCACCGGGAATGAGCAGTTCTTC.